Sequencing of this T cell receptor beta chain was carried out in a study of blood T cell repertoires in COVID-19. At the level of the study: PBMCs, B-cell-depleted T cells, or T cells were the source of the cDNA or gDNA that made up the material.

In the original processing: For nucleated cells, counts were estimated from reference gene primer amplification. Assay used: immunoSEQ multiplex PCR; TCRdb lists only in-frame clones, some missing. The DNA gave D and trimming, while V, J and clone size come from that table. Here the sample spans 150,000 or so clones, more than 85% being singletons. There are 16 residues in the CDR3. The trim removed 4 bases at V and 1 base at J, leaving 9 bases unmatched. CDR1 and CDR2 (germline): LGHDT, YNNKEL (reference sequence). This chain links TRBV3-1 (or the pseudogene TRBV3-2) with TRBJ1-1; 7 bases are a match to TRBD1. The receptor's source is a man aged 55 to 70 with COVID-19, enrolled during active disease. The sample was peripheral blood. CDR3 amino acids: CASSPTLGTANTEAFF. CDR3 sequence (DNA): TGTGCCAGCAGCCCTACCCTCGGGACAGCGAACACTGAAGCTTTCTTT.